The clone carrying this T cell receptor beta chain was seen repeatedly, ten times or more. Its specificity is not known. This entry belongs to a study of T cell repertoires in cytomegalovirus infection. Notes on the study in general: Adding up the frequency of public TCR beta families identified people who carried CMV plus the relevant HLA. There were HLA-C-restricted CMV-specific TCR beta clonotypes dominating the ex vivo response.

TCRdb fed the reads into MiXCR, producing one record per CDR3 protein. The data show about 210,000 distinct CDR3 sequences, under 8.5% seen once. V dropped 8 bases and J dropped 5 bases, with 19 bases sitting between them. The V gene's germline CDR1 is SGHVS and CDR2 FNYEAQ. This CDR3 is built from 15 residues. The receptor was derived from a human donor in good health (CMV status not recorded). Some clones in this sample may be carry-over from other donors' samples. This chain uses TRBV7-6 with TRBJ2-1, with D perhaps matching TRBD2 (5 bases). The material sequenced was PBMCs. Here the CDR3 reads CASGTGSGVHNEQFF. For the CDR3, the DNA is TGTGCCAGCGGAACGGGGTCCGGGGTCCACAATGAGCAGTTCTTC.